The 22 T cell receptor beta chains given below trace back to one sample, sequenced in a study of blood T cell repertoires in COVID-19. Using immunoSEQ multiplex PCR, the repertoire was profiled, and TCRdb retains in-frame clones only, with some absent. Among 250,000 or so clones listed, approximately 88% were seen once. Sequencing was carried out using PBMCs or T cells enriched from blood (not recorded which). These receptors originate from a woman in her thirties or forties with acute COVID-19.

The J gene is TRBJ2-7, the V gene TRBV6-2 or TRBV6-3; 11 bases line up with TRBD2. The CDR3 is 14 residues long. The V gene end was trimmed by 5 bases and the J gene end by 4 bases; junction bases not matched to a gene: 4. In germline, CDR1 is MNHEY, CDR2 SVGEGT. CDR3 sequence: CASSLLAGEYEQYF. The DNA for the CDR3 is TGTGCCAGCAGTCTACTAGCGGGAGAATACGAGCAGTACTTC.

The chain uses TRBV19 and TRBJ2-2, with 7 bases fitting TRBD2. This CDR3 is built from 17 residues. The V and J ends lost 6 bases and 7 bases, in that order; junction bases with no gene match: 17. Germline CDR1 LNHDA, CDR2 SQIVND (reference sequence). The CDR3 loop is CASSQAGRGSWDGELFF. CDR3 DNA: TGTGCCAGTAGCCAAGCGGGACGGGGGTCATGGGACGGGGAGCTGTTTTTT. Looking up the rest from reference TRBV19 and TRBJ2-2 gives the full variable domain: DGGITQSPKYLFRKEGQNVTLSCEQNLNHDAMYWYRQDPGQGLRLIYYSQIVNDFQKGDIAEGYSVSREKKESFPLTVTSAQKNPTAFYLCASSQAGRGSWDGELFFGEGSRLTVL.

V usage is TRBV9 and J usage is TRBJ2-1, with 10 bases aligning to TRBD2. The CDR3 is 16 residues long. Germline CDR1 and CDR2: SGDLS and YYNGEE. The ends lost 0 bases at V and 9 bases at J; junction bases unmatched: 9. The CDR3 nucleotides are TGTGCCAGCAGCGTAGAGGTAGCGGGGGGTATGGGTGAGCAGTTCTTC. Amino acid sequence: CASSVEVAGGMGEQFF.

This chain joins TRBV7-2 and TRBJ1-1; D might be TRBD1 (6 bases). The germline V gene encodes CDR1 SGHTA and CDR2 FQGNSA. V lost 5 bases and J lost 7, with 14 bases in between. The CDR3 runs to 13 residues. The CDR3 DNA reads as TGTGCCAGCAGCCCCACCGGGACATTTGAAGCTTTCTTT. This encodes CASSPTGTFEAFF.

The chain's CDR3 is CASSQLWAGLYNEQFF. CDR3 nucleotides: TGTGCCAGCAGCCAACTCTGGGCGGGGCTATACAATGAGCAGTTCTTC. The genes are TRBV14 and TRBJ2-1; D is perhaps TRBD2 (6 bases). Germline V gene sequence: CDR1 SGHDN, CDR2 FVKESK. Trimming removed 2 bases from V and 4 bases from J, with 15 bases in between. CDR3 length equals 16 residues. Filled out from reference TRBV14 and TRBJ2-1, the complete variable domain reads EAGVTQFPSHSVIEKGQTVTLRCDPISGHDNLYWYRRVMGKEIKFLLHFVKESKQDESGMPNNRFLAERTGGTYSTLKVQPAELEDSGVYFCASSQLWAGLYNEQFFGPGTRLTVL.

CDR3 nucleotide sequence: TGTGCCAGCAGCCAAGATGCGGGGGGGCCTCCGTACAATGAGCAGTTCTTC. Its protein is CASSQDAGGPPYNEQFF. The V gene is TRBV4-2, the J gene TRBJ2-1, with 9 bases matching TRBD2. The V and J ends lost 0 bases and 4 bases, in that order; junction bases with no gene match: 7. Looked up from germline, CDR1 is LGHNA and CDR2 is YNFKEQ. The CDR3 is 17 residues long.

This chain links TRBV9 with TRBJ2-1, with 13 bases matching TRBD2. This CDR3 is built from 16 residues. Trimming at V came to 1 base and at J to 7 bases, leaving 5 bases not matched to a gene. The germline V gene encodes CDR1 SGDLS and CDR2 YYNGEE. CDR3 DNA sequence: TGTGCCAGCAGCGTAAAACTAGCGGGGGGGCGGAATGAGCAGTTCTTC. Amino acid sequence: CASSVKLAGGRNEQFF.

The chain is built from TRBV2 and TRBJ1-1; D gene unclear. CDR1 is SNHLY, CDR2 FYNNEI, per germline. V was cut by 10 bases and J by 5 bases, with 14 bases left in between. This CDR3 has 12 amino acids. The CDR3, as DNA: TGTGCCAACCCCTATCGGAGGACTGAAGCTTTCTTT. It encodes CANPYRRTEAFF.

The CDR3: CASSLTSGRADTQYF. DNA for the CDR3: TGTGCCAGCAGCCTCACTAGCGGGAGGGCAGATACGCAGTATTTT. The chain recombines TRBV7-2 with TRBJ2-3; 13 bases line up with TRBD2. V dropped 5 bases and J dropped 4; count of bases not matched to a gene: 3. Germline-derived CDR1 and CDR2 are SGHTA and FQGNSA. The CDR3 is made up of 15 amino acids.

The chain recombines TRBV3-1 (or the pseudogene TRBV3-2) with TRBJ1-3; D unresolved. Trimming took off 4 bases at V and 0 bases at J, with 7 bases between the two ends. Germline V CDR1 and CDR2: LGHDT, YNNKEL (reference sequence). The CDR3 extends over 14 amino acids. The CDR3 is CASSPRLSGNTIYF. The CDR3 DNA follows: TGTGCCAGCAGCCCGCGGCTCTCTGGAAACACCATATATTTT.

The rearrangement uses TRBV7-2 and TRBJ2-2; D gene ambiguous. With 6 bases removed from V and 5 bases from J, the gap between germline ends came to 13 bases. The germline V gene encodes CDR1 SGHTA and CDR2 FQGNSA. The CDR3 is made up of 14 amino acids. CDR3 sequence (DNA): TGTGCCAGCAGTTCTAATGGGCAGACCGGGGAGCTGTTTTTT. Encoded protein: CASSSNGQTGELFF. The full variable domain, completed using reference TRBV7-2 and TRBJ2-2, is GAGVSQSPSNKVTEKGKDVELRCDPISGHTALYWYRQSLGQGLEFLIYFQGNSAPDKSGLPSDRFSAERTGGSVSTLTIQRTQQEDSAVYLCASSSNGQTGELFFGEGSRLTVL.

This clone appeared a few times. The chain combines TRBV9 with TRBJ1-3; the D is unclear. CDR1 and CDR2 (germline): SGDLS, YYNGEE. V lost 2 bases and J lost 0, with 9 bases in between. The CDR3 has 15 amino acids. CDR3 DNA sequence: TGTGCCAGCAGCGTGGCAGGCCTCTCTGGAAACACCATATATTTT. It yields the protein CASSVAGLSGNTIYF.

The rearrangement uses TRBV6-5 and TRBJ1-2, with TRBD1 as a possible D gene (5 bases). Germline V gene sequence: CDR1 MNHEY, CDR2 SVGAGI. The CDR3 contains 11 residues. Trimming stripped 7 bases from V and 13 bases from J, with 16 bases between. CDR3 in amino acids: CASTPTDLATF. CDR3 sequence (DNA): TGTGCCAGCACCCCGACAGATCTGGCCACCTTC.

This clone was seen only once. The rearrangement links TRBV3-1 (or the pseudogene TRBV3-2) to TRBJ1-5; weak D call: TRBD1 (6 bases). V lost 3 bases and J lost 0, with 9 bases in between. In germline, CDR1 is LGHDT, CDR2 YNNKEL (reference sequence). CDR3 size: 15 residues. CDR3 sequence reads: CASSQGATSNQPQHF. As DNA, the CDR3 is TGTGCCAGCAGCCAGGGGGCTACTAGCAATCAGCCCCAGCATTTT.

The chain is built from TRBV10-1 and TRBJ2-2; 8 positions agree with TRBD1. The CDR3 extends over 14 amino acids. Unmatched junction bases numbered 2, after V lost 8 bases and J lost 0 bases. Germline lookup yields CDR1 WNHNN and CDR2 SYGVQD (reference sequence). Here the CDR3 DNA reads TGCGCCAGCCAGGACAGGGCGAACACCGGGGAGCTGTTTTTT. This sequence encodes CASQDRANTGELFF.

This clone was counted a single time. At the DNA level, this CDR3 is encoded by other sequences in the same sample as well. This chain joins TRBV11-2 and TRBJ1-2; D might be TRBD1 (6 bases). The CDR3 runs to 14 residues. Germline V CDR1 and CDR2: SGHAT, FQNNGV. Trimming took off 1 base at V and 4 bases at J, with 10 bases between the two ends. The DNA of the CDR3 is TGTGCCAGCAGCTTAGGTCAAGGGGGCTATGGCTACACCTTC. This encodes CASSLGQGGYGYTF.

This clone was picked up a small number of times. This chain links TRBV5-1 with TRBJ1-1, with D perhaps matching TRBD1 (6 bases). V was trimmed by 4 bases and J by 1 base, leaving 11 bases between them. The CDR3 sequence is 14 residues long. The germline gives CDR1 SGHRS, CDR2 YFSETQ. CDR3 sequence reads: CASSNGQPNTEAFF. The CDR3 bases are TGCGCCAGCAGCAATGGACAGCCGAACACTGAAGCTTTCTTT.

J is TRBJ2-5 and V is TRBV9; TRBD2 agrees at 10 bases. V shed 0 bases, J shed 1 base, and the junction held 6 bases outside the gene matches. Germline CDR1 reads SGDLS; CDR2 reads YYNGEE. The CDR3 loop spans 17 amino acids. The CDR3 bases are TGTGCCAGCAGCGTAGATCCCAGCGGGAGGGTCCAAGAGACCCAGTACTTC. Protein product: CASSVDPSGRVQETQYF.

The rearrangement joins TRBV18 to TRBJ2-5, with 8 bases fitting TRBD1. This CDR3 region has 14 residues. In germline, CDR1 is KGHSH, CDR2 LQKENI. With V trimmed by 5 bases and J by 1 base, 3 bases remained unmatched. CDR3 coding DNA: TGTGCCAGCTCATCAGGACAGGGCCAAGAGACCCAGTACTTC. It yields the protein CASSSGQGQETQYF. Using reference TRBV18 and TRBJ2-5 for the parts outside the CDR3, the full variable domain is NAGVMQNPRHLVRRRGQEARLRCSPMKGHSHVYWYRQLPEEGLKFMVYLQKENIIDESGMPKERFSAEFPKEGPSILRIQQVVRGDSAAYFCASSSGQGQETQYFGPGTRLLVL.

The sample holds one count of this clone. CDR3 residues: CATSRGLLRGNEQFF. The CDR3 region has the DNA TGTGCCACCAGCAGAGGGCTTCTTAGGGGCAATGAGCAGTTCTTC. The chain employs TRBV15 and TRBJ2-1; possibly TRBD1 for D (5 bases). Trimming pared 1 base from V and 6 bases from J, leaving 13 bases between. Germline lookup yields CDR1 LNHNV and CDR2 YYDKDF (reference sequence). The CDR3 totals 15 residues.

This clone was counted a single time. The chain couples TRBV5-8 to TRBJ2-5; D unclear. Trimming pared 1 base from V and 4 bases from J, leaving 11 bases between. CDR1 is SGHTS and CDR2 is YDEGEE in the germline V gene. There are 14 residues in the CDR3. In nucleotides, the CDR3 is TGTGCCAGCAGCTTGAGTACCAGACTAGAGACCCAGTACTTC. It yields the protein CASSLSTRLETQYF.

The chain recombines TRBV11-2 with TRBJ2-7; a weak D match, TRBD2 (6 bases). CDR1 SGHAT and CDR2 FQNNGV come from the germline V gene. The ends were cut back, 3 bases at V and 0 bases at J, with 9 bases in the middle. This CDR3 is built from 14 residues. CDR3 DNA: TGTGCCAGCAGCTTGGGACTTTCCTCCTACGAGCAGTACTTC. Its translation: CASSLGLSSYEQYF.